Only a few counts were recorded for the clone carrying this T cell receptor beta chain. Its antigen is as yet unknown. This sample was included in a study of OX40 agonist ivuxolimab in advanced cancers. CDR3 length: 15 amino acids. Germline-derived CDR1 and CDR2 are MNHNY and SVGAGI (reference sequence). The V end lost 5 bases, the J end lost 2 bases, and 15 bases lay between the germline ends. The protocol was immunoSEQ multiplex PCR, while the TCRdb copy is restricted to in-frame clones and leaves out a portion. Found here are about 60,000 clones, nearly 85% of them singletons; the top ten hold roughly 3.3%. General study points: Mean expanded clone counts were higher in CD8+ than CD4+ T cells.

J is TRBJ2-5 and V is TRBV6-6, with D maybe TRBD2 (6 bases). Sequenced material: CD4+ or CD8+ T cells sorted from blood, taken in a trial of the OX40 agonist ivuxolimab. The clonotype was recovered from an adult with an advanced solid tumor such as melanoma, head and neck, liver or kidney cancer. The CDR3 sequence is CASSRAGLSQETQYF. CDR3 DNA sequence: TGTGCCAGCAGTCGCGCGGGACTCTCACAAGAGACCCAGTACTTC.